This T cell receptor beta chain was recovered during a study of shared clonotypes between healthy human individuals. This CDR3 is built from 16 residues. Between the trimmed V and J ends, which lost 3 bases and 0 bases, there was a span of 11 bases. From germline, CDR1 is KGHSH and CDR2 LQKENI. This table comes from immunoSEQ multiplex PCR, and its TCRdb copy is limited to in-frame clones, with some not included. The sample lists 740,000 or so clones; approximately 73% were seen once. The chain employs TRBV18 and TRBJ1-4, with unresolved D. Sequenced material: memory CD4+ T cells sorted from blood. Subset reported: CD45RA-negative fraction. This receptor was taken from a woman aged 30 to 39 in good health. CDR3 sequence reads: CASSPRVEATNEKLFF. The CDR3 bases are TGTGCCAGCTCACCCCGCGTCGAAGCAACTAATGAAAAACTGTTTTTT.